This T cell receptor beta chain was recorded in a study of T cells in narcolepsy. As for the study in general: Healthy controls were enrolled alongside patients with narcolepsy type 1 or type 2.

Deletions cut 1 base from V and 6 bases from J, with 3 bases between. Germline CDR1 reads LNHDA; CDR2 reads SQIVND (reference sequence). The CDR3 contains 12 residues. Notes on the study in general: No autoreactive T cell clone sequences appeared in some memory CD4+ repertoires. HCRT-specific and TRIB2-specific autoreactive clonotypes appeared among same-patient CSF and blood CD4+ clonotypes. Autoreactive clonotypes reportedly recurred in blood of same and different patients, not controls.

In regard to this clone: Its matching antigen is unknown. Other DNA sequences in this sample translate to the same CDR3.

Data came from immunoSEQ multiplex PCR; TCRdb stores just in-frame clones and leaves some out. The data show tens of thousands of clones, about four fifths seen once. The sequenced sample consisted of CD45RA- memory CD4+ T cells from PBMCs. The clonotype comes from a human donor with narcolepsy. This sequence joins TRBV19 and TRBJ2-2; no firm D call. Written as DNA, the CDR3 is TGTGCCAGTAGTATAGTCGCCGGGGAGCTGTTTTTT. Translating gives CASSIVAGELFF.